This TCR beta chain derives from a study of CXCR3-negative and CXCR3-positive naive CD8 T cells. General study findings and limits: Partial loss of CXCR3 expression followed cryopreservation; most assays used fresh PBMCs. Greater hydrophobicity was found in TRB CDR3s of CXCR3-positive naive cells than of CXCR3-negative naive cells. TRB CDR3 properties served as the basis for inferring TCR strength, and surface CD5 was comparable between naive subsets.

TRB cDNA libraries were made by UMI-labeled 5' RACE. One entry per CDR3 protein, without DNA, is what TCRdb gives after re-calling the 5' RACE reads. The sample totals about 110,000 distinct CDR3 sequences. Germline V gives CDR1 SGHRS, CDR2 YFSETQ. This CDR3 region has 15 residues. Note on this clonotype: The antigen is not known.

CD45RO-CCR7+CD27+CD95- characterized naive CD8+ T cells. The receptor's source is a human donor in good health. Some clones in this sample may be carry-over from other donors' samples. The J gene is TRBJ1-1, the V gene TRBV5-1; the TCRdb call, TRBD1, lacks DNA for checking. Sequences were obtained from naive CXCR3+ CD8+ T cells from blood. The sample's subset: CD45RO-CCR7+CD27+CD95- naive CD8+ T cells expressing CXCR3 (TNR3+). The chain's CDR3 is CASSSPGQGTSEAFF.